There are a few counts of the clone carrying this T cell receptor (beta chain). Its antigen is unidentified. There were TCR beta CDR3 regions amplified from RNA transcripts. HTBI primers were used for first-round RT-PCR of the TCR CDR3. One entry per CDR3 protein, called by TCRdb with MiXCR from the multiplex PCR reads. Altogether some 550,000 distinct CDR3 sequences are present, under 25% being singletons, with the ten largest covering 26%. Graves' hyperthyroidism without ophthalmopathy progression within 18 months was termed stable. The data are from a study of T cells in Graves' hyperthyroidism and ophthalmopathy. Study as a whole: The authors collected peripheral blood at initial diagnosis, before any treatment. Whole-study results and caveats: Ophthalmopathy stood apart from stable hyperthyroidism in a 13 V-J model.

This CDR3 has 15 residues. The V end was cut by 9 bases, the J end by 0 bases, with 15 bases between. Germline CDR1 LNHDA, CDR2 SQIVND (reference sequence). This chain connects TRBV19 to TRBJ1-5; D is ambiguous. The clonotype comes from a man between 18 and 35 years old with Graves' hyperthyroidism. Sequencing input: blood. The CDR3 here is CASDDDAHSNQPQHF. In nucleotides, the CDR3 is TGTGCCAGCGATGATGACGCACATAGCAATCAGCCCCAGCATTTT.